The subject of this entry is one TCR beta chain. In the original workflow: The authors estimated nucleated cell counts from reference gene primer amplification. Measured with immunoSEQ multiplex PCR; TCRdb has only the in-frame clones, and not every one. D and trimming were read from the DNA, whereas the V and J calls and clone size are those reported in that table. The sample includes 55,000 to 80,000 clones, around 80% seen only once; the top ten take less than 6.5%. The sample originates from a study of blood T cell repertoires in COVID-19. Study details: There were acute and convalescent COVID-19 samples, and they came from the United States, Italy and Spain. The analysed material was cDNA or gDNA that came from T cells, B-cell-depleted T cells, or PBMCs.

J gave up 4 bases and V 3 bases, and 6 bases lay outside the gene matches. Germline loops: CDR1 LNHDA, CDR2 SQIVND (reference sequence). This CDR3 has 16 residues. This sequence was found in a man aged 45-65 years with active COVID-19. The rearrangement joins TRBV19 to TRBJ1-5, with 10 bases fitting TRBD1. Sequencing input: peripheral blood. The CDR3 DNA reads as TGTGCCAGTAGTATCCGACAGGGGGCTTATAATCAGCCCCAGCATTTT. Its protein product is CASSIRQGAYNQPQHF.